The 25 T cell receptor beta chains given below trace back to one sample, sequenced in a study of T cells in Graves' hyperthyroidism and ophthalmopathy. The investigators amplified TCR beta CDR3 regions from RNA transcripts. The study used the HTBI primer set for a first-round RT-PCR of the TCR CDR3. One entry per CDR3 protein results from TCRdb running MiXCR on the multiplex PCR reads. The sample has roughly 840,000 distinct CDR3 sequences, 38% seen once. Source material: blood. These receptors all stem from a young man with Graves' hyperthyroidism.

This clonotype was counted many times. The chain links TRBV7-9 to TRBJ1-4; no reliable D call. This CDR3 region has 13 residues. V gave up 5 bases and J gave up 8 bases, with 12 bases separating them. The germline CDR1 and CDR2 sequences are SEHNR and FQNEAQ (reference sequence). As DNA, the CDR3 is TGTGCCAGCAGCCCTCGGCTGGGGGAAAAACTGTTTTTT. Its protein product is CASSPRLGEKLFF. The full variable domain, its missing parts supplied by reference TRBV7-9 and TRBJ1-4, is DTGVSQNPRHKITKRGQNVTFRCDPISEHNRLYWYRQTLGQGPEFLTYFQNEAQLEKSRLLSDRFSAERPKGSFSTLEIQRTEQGDSAMYLCASSPRLGEKLFFGSGTQLSVL.

Of note for this clonotype: Compared with germline, one end of the junction differs, possibly owing to a read error. CDR3 protein: CASSPRRTSGSREQYF. The CDR3 DNA reads TGCGCCAGCAGCCCCCGGCGGACTAGCGGGAGCCGCGAGCAGTACTTC. The chain employs TRBV5-5 and TRBJ2-7, with 13 bases identical to TRBD2. This CDR3 is 16 amino acids long. Germline V gene sequence: CDR1 SGHKS, CDR2 YYEKEE (reference sequence).

The J gene is TRBJ2-2, the V gene TRBV20-1; possibly TRBD1 or TRBD2 for D (5 bases each). The CDR3 length is 16 residues. V was trimmed by 1 base and J by 0 bases, leaving 12 bases between them. Germline CDR1 reads DFQATT; CDR2 reads SNEGSKA (reference sequence). The CDR3 nucleotides are TGCAGTGCTAGAGGGGCGGGCAGGGCGAACACCGGGGAGCTGTTTTTT. Amino acids: CSARGAGRANTGELFF.

This sequence joins TRBV15 and TRBJ1-6; the D gene is possibly TRBD1 (5 bases). The CDR3 runs 15 residues. Trimming pared 4 bases from V and 7 bases from J, leaving 14 bases between. Germline V gene sequence: CDR1 LNHNV, CDR2 YYDKDF (reference sequence). In DNA, the CDR3 is TGTGCCACCAGCACCCAAGCACGGGACAATTCACCCCTCCACTTT. Residues: CATSTQARDNSPLHF.

This chain links TRBV29-1 with TRBJ2-3, with 8 bases identical to TRBD1. CDR1 is SQVTM, CDR2 ANQGSEA, per germline. This CDR3 contains 13 residues. V was clipped by 3 bases and J by 5 bases; unmatched bases: 4. The CDR3 sequence: CSVDQGALDTQYF. CDR3 nucleotide sequence: TGCAGCGTTGACCAGGGGGCATTAGATACGCAGTATTTT.

In this sample, this clonotype turned up many times. The genes are TRBV7-9 and TRBJ1-2; 12 bases match TRBD1. The length of the CDR3 is 11 residues. The trim removed 4 bases at V and 14 bases at J, leaving 2 bases unmatched. CDR1 and CDR2 (germline): SEHNR, FQNEAQ (reference sequence). This CDR3 is CASSWDRGPTF. CDR3 DNA sequence: TGTGCCAGCAGCTGGGACAGGGGGCCAACCTTC.

This clonotype appeared a few times. The chain combines TRBV9 with TRBJ2-7; D gene unclear. The CDR3 is 15 amino acids. Germline V CDR1 and CDR2: SGDLS, YYNGEE. Trimming shortened V by 5 bases and J by 2 bases, and 17 bases separated the two germline ends. CDR3 amino acids: CASSPGRFLTYEQYF. As DNA, the CDR3 is TGTGCCAGCAGTCCTGGACGGTTTCTAACCTACGAGCAGTACTTC.

The chain combines TRBV4-1 with TRBJ1-6; D gene unclear. Germline values: CDR1 MGHRA, CDR2 YSYEKL. The CDR3 runs 19 residues. The germline V and J ends were trimmed by 3 bases and 0 bases, with 18 bases remaining between them. CDR3 protein: CASSHPSVGTHSYNSPLHF. CDR3 DNA sequence: TGCGCCAGCAGCCACCCCTCAGTCGGCACCCACTCCTATAATTCACCCCTCCACTTT.

The chain recombines TRBV11-2 with TRBJ1-6, with TRBD1 identical over 7 bases. CDR1 and CDR2 (germline): SGHAT, FQNNGV. There are 16 residues in the CDR3. V dropped 2 bases and J dropped 9; count of bases not matched to a gene: 10. The CDR3 region has the DNA TGTGCCAGCAGCTTATGGGCAGGGGGGGCAGGTTCACCCCTCCACTTT. This gives the protein CASSLWAGGAGSPLHF.

Note on this clonotype: Germline and junction disagree at one end, which may indicate a read error. V usage is TRBV19 and J usage is TRBJ2-2; the D gene is possibly TRBD2 (5 bases). This CDR3 contains 13 residues. Germline values: CDR1 LNHDA, CDR2 SQIVND (reference sequence). The CDR3 DNA follows: TGTGCCAGTAGTGAGGGTAACACCGGGGAGCTGGTTTTT. Translation gives CASSEGNTGELVF.

Points on this clonotype: This may arise from a read error, as a much more abundant clone is one base away. The rearrangement joins TRBV29-1 to TRBJ1-2; 10 bases align to TRBD1. Germline V CDR1 and CDR2: SQVTM, ANQGSEA. With 7 bases clipped from V and 8 bases from J, the junction kept 7 bases outside the gene matches. This CDR3 region has 12 residues. The CDR3 DNA follows: TGCAGCGGGGACAGGGGACAGCTAGGCTACACCTTC. Its translation: CSGDRGQLGYTF.

There are a few counts of this clonotype. The rearrangement joins TRBV7-3 to TRBJ1-1; 12 positions agree with TRBD1. V was pared by 5 bases and J by 5 bases, with 9 bases of the junction left unmatched. From germline, CDR1 is SGHTA and CDR2 FQGTGA. The CDR3 covers 16 residues. The CDR3 region is CASSITGTGGITEAFF. DNA for the CDR3: TGTGCCAGCAGCATTACCGGGACAGGGGGCATAACTGAAGCTTTCTTT. Complete variable domain (other parts from reference TRBV7-3 and TRBJ1-1): GAGVSQTPSNKVTEKGKYVELRCDPISGHTALYWYRQSLGQGPEFLIYFQGTGAADDSGLPNDRFFAVRPEGSVSTLKIQRTERGDSAVYLCASSITGTGGITEAFFGQGTRLTVV.

A word on this clonotype: The junction and the germline gene differ at one end; a read error may be behind it. J is TRBJ1-2 and V is TRBV19; possibly TRBD1 for D (6 bases). The CDR3 has 14 residues. The germline gives CDR1 LNHDA, CDR2 SQIVND (reference sequence). In DNA form, the CDR3 reads TGTGCCGGTAGTATACGGGACACTAACTATGGCTACACCTTC. Protein: CAGSIRDTNYGYTF.

This clonotype was seen ten or more times. The chain recombines TRBV10-3 with TRBJ2-7; 8 positions match TRBD2. V was pared by 7 bases and J by 5 bases, with 4 bases of the junction left unmatched. The CDR3 runs 12 residues. The germline CDR1 and CDR2 sequences are ENHRY and SYGVKD. This CDR3 is CAINISGNEQYF. As DNA, the CDR3 is TGTGCCATCAATATTAGCGGGAACGAGCAGTACTTC.

This clonotype was seen at least ten times. The chain joins TRBV29-1 to TRBJ2-5; 13 nucleotides line up with TRBD2. V was clipped by 3 bases and J by 5 bases; unmatched bases: 6. The CDR3 spans 15 residues. CDR1 is SQVTM and CDR2 is ANQGSEA in the germline V gene. The CDR3 nucleotides read TGCAGCGTTGATGGACTAGCGGGAGTTCGGGAGACCCAGTACTTC. This codes for CSVDGLAGVRETQYF.

This clonotype was found many times. V is TRBV24-1 and J is TRBJ2-5; weak D call: TRBD1 (6 bases). This CDR3 has 17 amino acids. V lost 4 bases to trimming and J lost 2 bases, with 19 bases between them. The germline V gene has CDR1 KGHDR and CDR2 SFDVKD. Here the CDR3 DNA reads TGTGCCACCAGTGACCTACCTGGACAGCCCGGACAAGAGACCCAGTACTTC. Protein sequence: CATSDLPGQPGQETQYF.

The chain uses TRBV2 and TRBJ1-2; D unresolved. V lost 2 bases to trimming and J lost 6 bases, with 7 bases between them. The CDR3 length is 12 residues. Germline V gene sequence: CDR1 SNHLY, CDR2 FYNNEI. CDR3 region: CASSETRNGYTF. CDR3 DNA: TGTGCCAGCAGTGAAACACGAAATGGCTACACCTTC.

The CDR3 loop reads CASSFSRGVYEQYF. Written as DNA, the CDR3 is TGTGCCAGCAGTTTCTCCAGGGGGGTATACGAGCAGTACTTC. The chain is built from TRBV12-3 or TRBV12-4 and TRBJ2-7; a weak D match, TRBD1 (7 bases). Trimming pared 3 bases from V and 4 bases from J, leaving 13 bases between. The CDR3 contains 14 residues.

This chain connects TRBV20-1 to TRBJ1-4; 9 bases agree with TRBD1. CDR1 and CDR2 (germline): DFQATT, SNEGSKA (reference sequence). This CDR3 is built from 14 residues. V lost 4 bases, J lost 7 bases, and 7 bases stayed unmatched. The CDR3 DNA is TGCAGTGCTACCGCGGGACAGGGCTCTGAAAAACTGTTTTTT. This gives the protein CSATAGQGSEKLFF.

This clonotype was counted ten times or more. The chain recombines TRBV20-1 with TRBJ1-2, with TRBD1 matching 8 bases. The CDR3 sequence is 13 residues long. In germline, CDR1 is DFQATT, CDR2 SNEGSKA (reference sequence). Trimming at V came to 3 bases and at J to 2 bases, leaving 2 bases not matched to a gene. In nucleotides, the CDR3 is TGCAGTGCTAGGGACAGGGCCAACTATGGCTACACCTTC. Translation gives CSARDRANYGYTF.

The chain employs TRBV4-2 and TRBJ1-1; D is unresolved. Germline values: CDR1 LGHNA, CDR2 YNFKEQ. The CDR3 extends over 16 amino acids. V was trimmed by 1 base and J by 5 bases, leaving 17 bases between them. The DNA for the CDR3 is TGTGCCAGCAGCCAAGTACTAGCGGGAAGACGGACTGAAGCTTTCTTT. Translated: CASSQVLAGRRTEAFF.

This rearrangement joins TRBV9 to TRBJ1-2; D might be TRBD1 (5 bases). Per germline, CDR1 SGDLS and CDR2 YYNGEE. Trimming left V 4 bases short and J 3 bases short, with 13 bases between. The CDR3 is made up of 14 amino acids. The CDR3: CASSLRGNDYGYTF. The CDR3, as DNA: TGTGCCAGCAGCCTGAGGGGAAACGACTATGGCTACACCTTC.

This clonotype was seen at least ten times. V usage is TRBV7-9 and J usage is TRBJ1-2; TRBD1 matches at 7 bases. Trimming removed 5 bases from V and 3 bases from J; junction bases left unmatched: 6. CDR1 and CDR2 (germline): SEHNR, FQNEAQ (reference sequence). This CDR3 contains 14 residues. Here the CDR3 reads CASSPRQGYYGYTF. The CDR3, as DNA: TGTGCCAGCAGCCCACGACAGGGCTACTATGGCTACACCTTC.

This sequence joins TRBV11-1 and TRBJ2-5, with D unclear. The ends were cut back, 1 base at V and 0 bases at J, with 6 bases in the middle. The CDR3 loop spans 14 amino acids. Germline V gene lookup returns CDR1 SGHAT and CDR2 FQDESV (reference sequence). CDR3 in DNA: TGTGCCAGCAGCTTAGTGGGGTACCAAGAGACCCAGTACTTC. It codes for CASSLVGYQETQYF.

V usage is TRBV20-1 and J usage is TRBJ1-5, with 8 bases aligning to TRBD1. V lost 3 bases, J lost 5 bases, and 12 bases stayed unmatched. The CDR3 runs 16 residues. CDR1 is DFQATT and CDR2 is SNEGSKA in the germline V gene (reference sequence). The CDR3 DNA follows: TGCAGTGCTAGTGGTCAGGGGGCGAGGACCGATCAGCCCCAGCATTTT. Its translation: CSASGQGARTDQPQHF.